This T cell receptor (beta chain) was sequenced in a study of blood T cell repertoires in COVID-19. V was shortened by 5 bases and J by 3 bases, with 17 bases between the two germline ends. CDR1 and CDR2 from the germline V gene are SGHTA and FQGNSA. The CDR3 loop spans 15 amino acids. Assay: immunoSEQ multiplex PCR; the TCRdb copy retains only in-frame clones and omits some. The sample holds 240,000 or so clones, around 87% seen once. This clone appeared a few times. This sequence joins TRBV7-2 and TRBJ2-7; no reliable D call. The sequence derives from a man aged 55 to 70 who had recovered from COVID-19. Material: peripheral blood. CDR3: CASSPHQSSGYEQYF. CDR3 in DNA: TGTGCCAGCAGCCCCCACCAGAGTTCAGGCTACGAGCAGTACTTC. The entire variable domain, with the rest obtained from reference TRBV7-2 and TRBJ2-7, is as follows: GAGVSQSPSNKVTEKGKDVELRCDPISGHTALYWYRQSLGQGLEFLIYFQGNSAPDKSGLPSDRFSAERTGGSVSTLTIQRTQQEDSAVYLCASSPHQSSGYEQYFGPGTRLTVT.